These 9 T cell receptor beta chains originate from one sample sequenced in a study of regulatory T cells in long-lasting Graves disease. Building the TCR beta libraries relied on iRepertoire HTBI primers, and CDR3 regions underwent Arm-PCR. MiXCR, applied by TCRdb to the multiplex PCR reads, yields one record per CDR3 protein. The table lists approximately 400,000 distinct CDR3 sequences, roughly 16% of them singletons. Time point in this sample: newly diagnosed GD, antithyroid drugs for less than 3 months. Researchers made the TCR library from RNA that was extracted from PBMCs. The source material was peripheral blood mononuclear cells (PBMCs), sampled at new diagnosis, from a patient treated with antithyroid drugs. The receptors here all came from a female donor with Graves disease.

This clonotype was detected ten times or more. The chain employs TRBV28 and TRBJ2-1; a weak D match, TRBD2 (5 bases). With 7 bases removed from V and 0 bases from J, the gap between germline ends came to 19 bases. Germline V gene lookup returns CDR1 MDHEN and CDR2 SYDVKM. This CDR3 comprises 17 residues. In nucleotides, the CDR3 is TGTGCCAGCACCCCAGGCGGAGGCTATAGCTCCTACAATGAGCAGTTCTTC. Its protein is CASTPGGGYSSYNEQFF. The full variable domain, in which reference TRBV28 and TRBJ2-1 provide the parts outside the CDR3, is DVKVTQSSRYLVKRTGEKVFLECVQDMDHENMFWYRQDPGLGLRLIYFSYDVKMKEKGDIPEGYSVSREKKERFSLILESASTNQTSMYLCASTPGGGYSSYNEQFFGPGTRLTVL.

At least ten counts were recorded for this clonotype. The V gene is TRBV19, the J gene TRBJ1-1; D gene uncertain. Trimming removed 9 bases from V and 2 bases from J, with 7 bases in between. The V gene's germline CDR1 is LNHDA and CDR2 SQIVND (reference sequence). CDR3 length: 11 amino acids. CDR3 DNA: TGTGCCAGCGACGGTAACACTGAAGCTTTCTTT. Amino acids: CASDGNTEAFF.

The chain joins TRBV3-1 to TRBJ2-3; unclear D gene. CDR1 is LGHDT and CDR2 is YNNKEL in the germline V gene (reference sequence). V was trimmed by 1 base and J by 2 bases, leaving 7 bases between them. CDR3 length: 14 amino acids. CDR3 amino acids: CASSQVHSTDTQYF. The CDR3 nucleotides are TGTGCCAGCAGCCAAGTTCACTCCACAGATACGCAGTATTTT.

This clonotype was counted ten times or more. CDR3 nucleotide sequence: TGTGCCAGCAGCTTCGTCACAGATACGCAGTATTTT. It specifies CASSFVTDTQYF. This chain joins TRBV7-6 and TRBJ2-3; D unclear. The length of the CDR3 is 12 residues. V gave up 3 bases and J gave up 2 bases, with 3 bases separating them. CDR1 is SGHVS, CDR2 FNYEAQ, per germline.

This clonotype was seen many times. The V gene is TRBV2, the J gene TRBJ1-1; 7 nucleotides match TRBD1. Trimming at V came to 6 bases and at J to 0 bases, leaving 4 bases not matched to a gene. Per germline, CDR1 SNHLY and CDR2 FYNNEI. This CDR3 comprises 14 residues. The CDR3 reads CASSPGTVNTEAFF. The CDR3 nucleotides are TGTGCCAGCAGCCCCGGGACAGTGAACACTGAAGCTTTCTTT.

For this clonotype: Being one base from a much bigger clone, this may be a read error. The chain has TRBV12-3 or TRBV12-4 and TRBJ2-7, with 7 bases that match TRBD1. V gave up 6 bases and J gave up 7 bases; unmatched junction bases: 12. This CDR3 has 14 residues. Here the CDR3 DNA reads TGTGCCAGCAGAGAGGGGGCGTTTATTCGGGAGCAGTACTTC. Its protein is CASREGAFIREQYF.

In this sample, this clonotype turned up many times. The V and J genes are TRBV12-3 or TRBV12-4 and TRBJ2-1, with 7 bases matching TRBD2. The V segment lost 6 bases and the J segment 3 bases; nucleotides outside the gene matches: 8. This CDR3 has 15 amino acids. The CDR3 nucleotides read TGTGCCAGCAGCCTGGGGGAGGGCGACTACAATGAGCAGTTCTTC. Its protein is CASSLGEGDYNEQFF.

This clonotype came up many times. V usage is TRBV27 and J usage is TRBJ1-1, with D unresolved. The CDR3 is 14 amino acids. Germline lookup yields CDR1 MNHEY and CDR2 SMNVEV (reference sequence). Trimming left V 3 bases short and J 0 bases short, with 8 bases between. CDR3 DNA: TGTGCCAGCAGTTTTTCAGATCTGAACACTGAAGCTTTCTTT. It yields the protein CASSFSDLNTEAFF.

The rearrangement uses TRBV28 and TRBJ2-4; 8 bases fit TRBD1. Trimming at V came to 6 bases and at J to 3 bases, leaving 13 bases not matched to a gene. Per germline, CDR1 MDHEN and CDR2 SYDVKM. This CDR3 spans 17 amino acids. The CDR3: CASSLKSGQVLKNIQYF. CDR3 in DNA: TGTGCCAGCAGCTTAAAATCGGGACAGGTACTCAAAAACATTCAGTACTTC. The whole variable domain, remainder taken from reference TRBV28 and TRBJ2-4, is DVKVTQSSRYLVKRTGEKVFLECVQDMDHENMFWYRQDPGLGLRLIYFSYDVKMKEKGDIPEGYSVSREKKERFSLILESASTNQTSMYLCASSLKSGQVLKNIQYFGAGTRLSVL.